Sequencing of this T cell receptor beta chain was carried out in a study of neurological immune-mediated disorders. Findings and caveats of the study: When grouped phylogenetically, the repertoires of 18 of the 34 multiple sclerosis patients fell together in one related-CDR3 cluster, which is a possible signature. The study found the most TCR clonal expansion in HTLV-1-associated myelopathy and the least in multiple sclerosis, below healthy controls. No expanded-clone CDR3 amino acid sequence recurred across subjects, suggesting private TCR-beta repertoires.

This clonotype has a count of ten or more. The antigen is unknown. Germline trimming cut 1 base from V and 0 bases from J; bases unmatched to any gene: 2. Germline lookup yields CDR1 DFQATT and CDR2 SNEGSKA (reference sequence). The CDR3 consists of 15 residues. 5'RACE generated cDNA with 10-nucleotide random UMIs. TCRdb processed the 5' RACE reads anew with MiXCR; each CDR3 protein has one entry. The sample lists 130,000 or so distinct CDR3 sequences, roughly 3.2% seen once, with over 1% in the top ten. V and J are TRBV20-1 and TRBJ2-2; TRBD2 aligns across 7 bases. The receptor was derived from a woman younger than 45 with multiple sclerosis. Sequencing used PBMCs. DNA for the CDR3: TGCAGTGCTAGAGTGGGGGGGGCGAACACCGGGGAGCTGTTTTTT. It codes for CSARVGGANTGELFF.